This entry concerns a single T cell receptor (beta chain). Its specific antigen is unknown. Per-base quality was not reported, and no clone a single base away is much larger than it. Collaborating institutions collected whole blood in K2EDTA tubes following their own protocols. For TCRbeta analysis, collaborators shipped samples in one of three forms: frozen whole blood, isolated PBMCs, or DNA extracted from either of those sample types. The immunoSEQ Assay, a bias-controlled multiplex PCR, was used to amplify TCRbeta CDR3 regions from genomic DNA. Processing in the source paper ran as follows. The number of nucleated cells in each sample was estimated by amplification of reference gene primers within the assay. To quantify the absolute abundance of each unique TCRbeta CDR3 rearrangement, sequence reads were collapsed and filtered. For each sample, productive Simpson clonality was calculated by taking the square root of Simpson's diversity index across productive rearrangements. TCRdb retrieved this table from immuneACCESS and kept in-frame rearrangements only. Not all clones are present; in checked studies, unresolved V genes account for under half, and no reason is known for the remainder. D and trimming come from the DNA, and the V and J calls and clone size come from that table. This sample comprises 48,000 or so clones, about 92% of them detected only once. The leading ten clones occupy about 3.4% of the sample.

This entry comes from a study of blood T cell repertoires in COVID-19 (dated by TCRdb to 2018 to 2020). Regarding the complete study: The collaborator samples originated in the United States, Italy and Spain and spanned the acute and convalescent phases of COVID-19. The prospective study material was composed of cDNA or gDNA derived from T cells, B-cell-depleted T cells, or PBMCs. Subjects who had been exposed to COVID-19, were actively infected with it, or had recovered from it provided the deeply sampled blood TCRbeta repertoires that made up the dataset. The repertoires were released in a freely available public database meant as a resource for research on the immune response to SARS-CoV-2. The samples were drawn from two sources: the first 160 participants of the ongoing ImmuneRACE study, and 1,200 or so subjects contributed by 6 global collaborators. The sample metadata nearly always contained a de-identified subject ID, COVID-19 status, age in years and sex. HLA class I and class II types, where available, came from metadata supplied by the sample provider rather than from assay-based typing.

The CDR3 numbers 13 residues from cysteine through phenylalanine. The only DNA kept is the CDR3, 39 bases in frame from the first base. The junction carries 10 bases between V and J, which are trimmed by 1 base and 7 bases respectively. For CDR1 and CDR2, the germline V gene (reference sequence) lists LGHDT and YNNKEL. Overall results and qualifications from the work: The quantity of clinical and demographic metadata differed by source and by participant and was supplied without curation.

The sequence came from a human donor in a cohort sampled during active COVID-19. The source material was peripheral blood. The V and J segments used are TRBV3-1 (or the pseudogene TRBV3-2) and TRBJ2-5, with a weak D call of TRBD1 (6 bases match). The CDR3 protein is CASSQVGGGTQYF. DNA sequence: TGTGCCAGCAGCCAAGTAGGGGGTGGGACCCAGTACTTC.